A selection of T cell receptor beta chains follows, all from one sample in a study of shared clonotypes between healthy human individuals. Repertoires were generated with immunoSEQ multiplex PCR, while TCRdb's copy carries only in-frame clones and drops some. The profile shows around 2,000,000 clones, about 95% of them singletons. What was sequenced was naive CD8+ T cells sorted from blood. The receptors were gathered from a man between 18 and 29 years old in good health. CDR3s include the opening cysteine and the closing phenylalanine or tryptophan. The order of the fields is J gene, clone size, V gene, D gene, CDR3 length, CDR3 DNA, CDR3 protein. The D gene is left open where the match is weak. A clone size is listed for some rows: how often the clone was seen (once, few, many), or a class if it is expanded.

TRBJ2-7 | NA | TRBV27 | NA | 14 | TGTGCCAGCAGAGGGGAGCAGGGTACCTACGAGCAGTACTTC | CASRGEQGTYEQYF
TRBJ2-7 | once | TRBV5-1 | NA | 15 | TGCGCCAGCAGCTCTTCGCTAGCAGGTGATTACGAGCAGTACTTC | CASSSSLAGDYEQYF
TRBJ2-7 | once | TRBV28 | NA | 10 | TGTGCCAGCAGTAGGCACGAGCAGTACTTC | CASSRHEQYF
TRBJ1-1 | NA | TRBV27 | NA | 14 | TGTGCCAGCAGTTTGGACGGGTATGGTACTGAAGCTTTCTTT | CASSLDGYGTEAFF
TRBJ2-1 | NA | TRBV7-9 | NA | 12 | TGTGCCAGCAGCTTGGGCTGGGGTGAGCAGTTCTTC | CASSLGWGEQFF
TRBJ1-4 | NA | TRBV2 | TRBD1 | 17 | TGTGCCAGCAGGGGCACCACAGGGGAGTCAACTAATGAAAAACTGTTTTTT | CASRGTTGESTNEKLFF
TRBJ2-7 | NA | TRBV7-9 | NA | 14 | TGTGCCAGCACCTTCGGAGGGGGCAACTACGAGCAGTACTTC | CASTFGGGNYEQYF
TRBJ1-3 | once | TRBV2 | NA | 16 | TGTGCCAGCAGTCCTGATCTGGAGGCGGTGGGAAACACCATATATTTT | CASSPDLEAVGNTIYF
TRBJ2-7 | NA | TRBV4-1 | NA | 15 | TGCGCCAGCAGCCAAACACCGGACGGAACCTACGAGCAGTACTTC | CASSQTPDGTYEQYF
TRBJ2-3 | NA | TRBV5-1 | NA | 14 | TGCGCCAGCAGCTTTGGCCAGGACACAGATACGCAGTATTTT | CASSFGQDTDTQYF
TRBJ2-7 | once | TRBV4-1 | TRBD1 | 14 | TGCGCCAGCAGCCAGCGACAGGGAGCCTACGAGCAGTACTTC | CASSQRQGAYEQYF
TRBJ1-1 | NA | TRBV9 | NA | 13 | TGTGCCAGCAGCGTCGACGGTAACACTGAAGCTTTCTTT | CASSVDGNTEAFF
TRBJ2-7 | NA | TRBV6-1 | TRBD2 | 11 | TGTGCCAGCCGGGGACTAATTGAACAGTACTTC | CASRGLIEQYF
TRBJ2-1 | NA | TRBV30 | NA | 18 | TGTGCCTGGAGTGTGGATGGGATTTACCCCCGAAATTACAATGAGCAGTTCTTC | CAWSVDGIYPRNYNEQFF
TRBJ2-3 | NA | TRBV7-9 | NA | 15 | TGTGCCAGCAAGGGCGAGGAGTTCAGCACAGATACGCAGTATTTT | CASKGEEFSTDTQYF
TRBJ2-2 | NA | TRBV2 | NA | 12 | TGTGCCAGCGACAGTGGCACCGGGGAGCTGTTTTTT | CASDSGTGELFF
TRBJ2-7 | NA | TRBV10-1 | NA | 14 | TGCGCCAGCAGTGAGTTCGTACCCCCCTACGAGCAGTACTTC | CASSEFVPPYEQYF
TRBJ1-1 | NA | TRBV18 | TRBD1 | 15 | TGTGCCAGCTCACCACCCGAATACAGGGGAACTGAAGCTTTCTTT | CASSPPEYRGTEAFF
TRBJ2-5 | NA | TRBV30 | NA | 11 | TGTGCCTGGAGTGTAAACGAGACCCAGTACTTC | CAWSVNETQYF
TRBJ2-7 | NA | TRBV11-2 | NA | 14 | TGTGCCAGCAGCTTGACAGGCGCCTCCTACGAGCAGTACTTC | CASSLTGASYEQYF
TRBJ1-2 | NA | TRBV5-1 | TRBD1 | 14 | TGCGCCAGCAGCCAATCCCGACAGGGAGATGGCTACACCTTC | CASSQSRQGDGYTF
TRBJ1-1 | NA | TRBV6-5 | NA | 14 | TGTGCCAGCAGTTACCGGGCAGTTAACACTGAAGCTTTCTTT | CASSYRAVNTEAFF
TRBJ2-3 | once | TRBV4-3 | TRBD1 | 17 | TGCGCCAGCAGTCGGGACAGGGGGGTTCGAGACACAGATACGCAGTATTTT | CASSRDRGVRDTDTQYF
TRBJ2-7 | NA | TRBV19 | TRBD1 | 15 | TGTGCCAGTGCCGTATCCGGGACAGGGGGCGACGAGCAGTACTTC | CASAVSGTGGDEQYF
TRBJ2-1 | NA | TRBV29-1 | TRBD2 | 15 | TGCAGCGTTGATAGCGGGAGCGGTTCCTACAATGAGCAGTTCTTC | CSVDSGSGSYNEQFF
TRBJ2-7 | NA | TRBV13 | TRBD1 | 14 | TGTGCCAGCAGCTCCGGGACAGGGGCCTACGAGCAGTACTTC | CASSSGTGAYEQYF
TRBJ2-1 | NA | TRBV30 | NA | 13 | TGTGCCTGGAGTGTATCAGGGGTCAATGAGCAGTTCTTC | CAWSVSGVNEQFF
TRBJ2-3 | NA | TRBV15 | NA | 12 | TGTGCCACCAGCGACAGTGCAGATACGCAGTATTTT | CATSDSADTQYF
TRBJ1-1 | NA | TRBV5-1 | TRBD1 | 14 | TGCGCCAGCAGCTTCAGGGGGCAGGATACTGAAGCTTTCTTT | CASSFRGQDTEAFF
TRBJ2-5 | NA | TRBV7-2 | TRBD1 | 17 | TGTGCCAGCAGCTCAAAGGGACAGGGAAGGGTACAAGAGACCCAGTACTTC | CASSSKGQGRVQETQYF
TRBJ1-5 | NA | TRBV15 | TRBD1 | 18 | TGTGCCACCAGCAAAGCCCTGGGACAGCACTATAGCAATCAGCCCCAGCATTTT | CATSKALGQHYSNQPQHF
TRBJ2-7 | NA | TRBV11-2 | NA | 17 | TGTGCCAGCAGCTTAGCCACTATGGGGGGAGCTAAATACGAGCAGTACTTC | CASSLATMGGAKYEQYF
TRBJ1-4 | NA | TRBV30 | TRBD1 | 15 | TGTGCCTGGTCTACGATTGAGACAGGGGAAGAAAAACTGTTTTTT | CAWSTIETGEEKLFF
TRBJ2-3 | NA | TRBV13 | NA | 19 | TGTGCCAGCAGCCCGAGGGTTCTGGGGTTTGGGGGTCAGGCAGATACGCAGTATTTT | CASSPRVLGFGGQADTQYF
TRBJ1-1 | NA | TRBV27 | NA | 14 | TGTGCCAGCAGTTTATCCCGGTTGGGAACTGAAGCTTTCTTT | CASSLSRLGTEAFF
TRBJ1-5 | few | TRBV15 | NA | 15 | TGTGCCACCAGCAGAGATTCCGGAGGGTCGGAACCCCAGCATTTT | CATSRDSGGSEPQHF
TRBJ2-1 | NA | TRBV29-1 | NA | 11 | TGCAGCGAATATCGGGAGAGAGAGCAGTTCTTC | CSEYREREQFF
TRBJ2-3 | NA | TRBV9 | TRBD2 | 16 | TGTGCCAGCAGCTCCCGGACTAGCGGGTTCGCAGATACGCAGTATTTT | CASSSRTSGFADTQYF
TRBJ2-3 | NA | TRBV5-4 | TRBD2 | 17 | TGTGCCAGCAGCTTCCGACTAGCGGGAGGGTATGCAGATACGCAGTATTTT | CASSFRLAGGYADTQYF
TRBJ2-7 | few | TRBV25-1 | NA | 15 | TGTGCCAGCAGTGATGGTCGGTTGGGGGGCTACGAGCAGTACTTC | CASSDGRLGGYEQYF
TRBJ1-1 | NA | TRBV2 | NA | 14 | TGTGCCAGCAGTGAACTTTGGGGGTCGGACGAAGCTTTCTTT | CASSELWGSDEAFF
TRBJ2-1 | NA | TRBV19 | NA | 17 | TGTGCCAGTAGTATAGTACCCCTGGCTAGCTCCTACAATGAGCAGTTCTTC | CASSIVPLASSYNEQFF
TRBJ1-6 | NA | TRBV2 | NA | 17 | TGTGCCAGCAGTGAGGAGGGGGGGCGATCTTATAATTCACCCCTCCACTTT | CASSEEGGRSYNSPLHF
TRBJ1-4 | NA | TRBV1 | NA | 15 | TGCACCAGCAGCCAAGGAAGGAGCTTGTGGGAAAAACTGTTTTTT | CTSSQGRSLWEKLFF
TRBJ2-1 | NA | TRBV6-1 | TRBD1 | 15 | TGTGCCAGCATTCTACAGGGGGCAAGCTACAATGAGCAGTTCTTC | CASILQGASYNEQFF
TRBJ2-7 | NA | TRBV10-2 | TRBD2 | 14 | TGCGCCAGCAGTGGTAGCGGGAGGACCTACGAGCAGTACTTC | CASSGSGRTYEQYF
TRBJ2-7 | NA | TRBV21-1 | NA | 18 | TGTGCCAGCAGCAAAGAAAGAGCGGGAGGGCAAAACATCTACGAGCAGTACTTC | CASSKERAGGQNIYEQYF